The 32 T cell receptor beta chains below all came from one sample that was sequenced in a study of T cells after yellow fever vaccination. TCRdb reprocessed the 5' RACE reads via MiXCR and lists one record per CDR3 protein. Of 400,000 to 650,000 distinct CDR3 sequences listed, 20% to 25% were seen once; the top ten hold about 16%. The source material was PBMCs, sampled roughly 20 days after the first yellow fever vaccination. The receptors were sampled from a man aged 18 to 30 who received the YFV17D yellow fever vaccine.

This chain links TRBV4-1 with TRBJ2-5; perhaps TRBD1 as D (7 bases). Germline loops: CDR1 MGHRA, CDR2 YSYEKL. The CDR3 is 14 amino acids. V lost 3 bases to trimming and J lost 4 bases, with 12 bases between them. CDR3 DNA: TGCGCCAGCAGCCAGAACAGGGGAGGAGAGACCCAGTACTTC. As protein: CASSQNRGGETQYF.

V gene TRBV6-1 combines with J gene TRBJ1-1, with D hard to call. Germline-derived CDR1 and CDR2 are MNHNS and SASEGT. This CDR3 has 14 amino acids. Trimming left V 8 bases short and J 2 bases short, with 15 bases between. The CDR3 bases are TGTGCCAGCCGGTTTTTGCTCACAAACACTGAAGCTTTCTTT. It translates to CASRFLLTNTEAFF.

In this sample, this clonotype turned up a few times. The V call is TRBV12-3 or TRBV12-4, the J call TRBJ2-3, with 11 bases fitting TRBD1. This CDR3 contains 16 residues. Trimming took 5 bases from V and 5 from J; bases not matched to a gene: 9. The CDR3 protein is CASSATDRGHGDTQYF. The CDR3 region has the DNA TGTGCCAGCAGTGCGACGGACAGGGGGCATGGAGATACGCAGTATTTT.

This clonotype was observed a few times. V usage is TRBV6-2 or TRBV6-3 and J usage is TRBJ2-1; TRBD2 aligns across 7 bases. CDR1 and CDR2 (germline): MNHEY, SVGEGT. CDR3 length: 15 amino acids. The junction had 6 bases not matched to a gene; V was cut back by 2 bases and J by 5 bases. The CDR3 DNA is TGTGCCAGCAGTTACCCCGGGGGGTCCCACAATGAGCAGTTCTTC. Translating gives CASSYPGGSHNEQFF.

The J gene is TRBJ1-1, the V gene TRBV6-7; 8 positions match TRBD1. TRBV6-7 is an ORF for which the function is uncertain. V lost 3 bases, J lost 2 bases, and 2 bases stayed unmatched. CDR3 length: 14 residues. For the CDR3, the DNA is TGTGCCAGCAGTTATGCAGGGGGCAACACTGAAGCTTTCTTT. It codes for CASSYAGGNTEAFF.

The chain recombines TRBV29-1 with TRBJ2-1; TRBD2 is a possible D gene (7 bases). Trimming took 7 bases from V and 2 from J, leaving 15 bases between them. Germline assignment: CDR1 SQVTM and CDR2 ANQGSEA. The CDR3 spans 14 residues. This CDR3 is CSGHGGPTYNEQFF. CDR3 in DNA: TGCAGCGGGCACGGGGGGCCAACCTACAATGAGCAGTTCTTC.

This clonotype was detected ten times or more. The rearrangement uses TRBV18 and TRBJ2-7; D perhaps matches TRBD1 (6 bases). The CDR3 covers 13 residues. Deletions cut 5 bases from V and 6 bases from J, with 14 bases between. Germline V lookup: CDR1 KGHSH, CDR2 LQKENI. Here the CDR3 reads CASSRSDSSEQYV. The CDR3 bases are TGTGCCAGCTCAAGATCGGACAGTTCCGAGCAGTACGTC.

The chain links TRBV12-3 or TRBV12-4 to TRBJ1-1; D unresolved. The CDR3 sequence is 13 residues long. V was trimmed by 3 bases and J by 1 base, leaving 6 bases between them. This CDR3 is CASSFRPNTEAFF. The CDR3, as DNA: TGTGCCAGCAGTTTTCGGCCGAACACTGAAGCTTTCTTT.

This chain connects TRBV3-1 to TRBJ2-7; D tentatively reads TRBD1 or TRBD2 (5 bases each). The CDR3 has 17 residues. The germline V gene encodes CDR1 LGHDT and CDR2 YNNKEL (reference sequence). The V and J ends lost 10 bases and 0 bases respectively, with 25 bases between them. CDR3 residues: CATTKQGPGTISYEQYF. CDR3 DNA: TGTGCCACCACCAAGCAGGGCCCTGGGACCATCTCCTACGAGCAGTACTTC.

The chain has TRBV7-2 and TRBJ1-2; D is ambiguous. Germline V gene lookup returns CDR1 SGHTA and CDR2 FQGNSA. V lost 7 bases, J lost 4 bases, and 16 bases lay in between. The CDR3 is 14 amino acids. DNA of the CDR3: TGTGCCAGCAACGAAGACGGACGCGGCTATGGCTACACCTTC. It translates to CASNEDGRGYGYTF.

This clonotype has a handful of counts. The rearrangement links TRBV6-1 to TRBJ2-7, with D possibly being TRBD1 (5 bases). Looked up from germline, CDR1 is MNHNS and CDR2 is SASEGT. V was trimmed by 6 bases and J by 4 bases, leaving 16 bases between them. The CDR3 covers 14 residues. In nucleotides, the CDR3 is TGTGCCAGCAGCCCTTCCCCGCAGGGTTACGAGCAGTACTTC. Protein product: CASSPSPQGYEQYF.

This clonotype was counted between two and nine times. The CDR3 DNA follows: TGTGCCAGCAGCTCCGGACAGGGGGATTACGAGCAGTACTTC. Residues: CASSSGQGDYEQYF. The gene calls are TRBV7-8 and TRBJ2-7; 10 bases align to TRBD1. Germline trimming cut 4 bases from V and 4 bases from J; bases unmatched to any gene: 4. The CDR3 has 14 amino acids. Germline V CDR1 and CDR2: SGHVS, FQNEAQ.

The V gene is TRBV4-2, the J gene TRBJ2-7; 10 nucleotides match TRBD2. The V gene end was trimmed by 0 bases and the J gene end by 4 bases; junction bases not matched to a gene: 6. CDR1 is LGHNA, CDR2 YNFKEQ, per germline. The CDR3 spans 16 residues. The CDR3 is CASSQETSSGGYEQYF. The CDR3 DNA is TGTGCCAGCAGCCAAGAGACGTCTAGCGGGGGATACGAGCAGTACTTC.

This clonotype has a count of ten or more. The chain is built from TRBV5-1 and TRBJ2-3, with D possibly TRBD1 on 6 matching bases. The CDR3 contains 14 residues. Trimming shortened V by 2 bases and J by 2 bases, and 9 bases separated the two germline ends. The germline V gene encodes CDR1 SGHRS and CDR2 YFSETQ. CDR3 nucleotide sequence: TGCGCCAGCAGCTTAGAGGGGGACACAGATACGCAGTATTTT. Protein product: CASSLEGDTDTQYF.

This clonotype was seen many times. V is TRBV5-1 and J is TRBJ1-4, with unresolved D. Germline lookup yields CDR1 SGHRS and CDR2 YFSETQ. The CDR3 totals 15 residues. With 2 bases removed from V and 6 bases from J, the gap between germline ends came to 14 bases. CDR3 in amino acids: CASSFFPGEDEKLFF. In DNA form, the CDR3 reads TGCGCCAGCAGCTTCTTTCCCGGTGAGGATGAAAAACTGTTTTTT.

This clonotype was found a few times. J is TRBJ2-5 and V is TRBV6-5; no firm D call. The CDR3 has 15 residues. Trimming took 0 bases from V and 2 from J, leaving 10 bases between them. The germline V gene has CDR1 MNHEY and CDR2 SVGAGI. This chain's CDR3 is CASSYSPATQETQYF. The CDR3 DNA reads TGTGCCAGCAGTTACTCTCCGGCAACACAAGAGACCCAGTACTTC.

V usage is TRBV5-5 and J usage is TRBJ2-7; no firm D call. The CDR3 is 13 residues long. Per germline, CDR1 SGHKS and CDR2 YYEKEE (reference sequence). V was cut by 4 bases and J by 9 bases, with 17 bases left in between. The CDR3 DNA reads as TGTGCCAGCAGCGGAAGCCCCCTTGGCACGCAGTACGTC. It encodes CASSGSPLGTQYV.

The rearrangement joins TRBV6-2 or TRBV6-3 to TRBJ2-3; a possible D gene is TRBD1 (5 bases). The CDR3 totals 14 residues. V dropped 5 bases and J dropped 2 bases, with 11 bases sitting between them. The germline V gene has CDR1 MNHEY and CDR2 SVGEGT. The CDR3 loop is CASSQGYSTDTQYF. CDR3 DNA sequence: TGTGCCAGCAGTCAGGGTTATTCCACAGATACGCAGTATTTT.

This clonotype was picked up many times. The rearrangement uses TRBV20-1 and TRBJ1-2; D perhaps matches TRBD1 (5 bases). The germline V and J ends were trimmed by 6 bases and 3 bases, with 8 bases remaining between them. Germline V gene lookup returns CDR1 DFQATT and CDR2 SNEGSKA (reference sequence). There are 11 residues in the CDR3. The CDR3 loop reads CSAAQDYGYTF. Here the CDR3 DNA reads TGCAGTGCGGCACAGGACTATGGCTACACCTTC.

The V and J genes are TRBV20-1 and TRBJ2-5, with a weak D call TRBD2 (6 bases). The CDR3 consists of 16 residues. Germline CDR1 and CDR2: DFQATT and SNEGSKA (reference sequence). The V end lost 4 bases, the J end lost 1 base, and 19 bases lay between the germline ends. The CDR3 loop reads CSANRLVAGLQETQYF. In nucleotides, the CDR3 is TGCAGTGCTAACCGCCTGGTTGCGGGGCTCCAAGAGACCCAGTACTTC.

CDR3 sequence: CASSSPGGAYNEQFF. CDR3 nucleotides: TGTGCCAGCTCATCTCCAGGGGGCGCGTACAATGAGCAGTTCTTC. The V gene is TRBV18, the J gene TRBJ2-1; 8 bases align to TRBD1. The junction had 7 bases not matched to a gene; V was cut back by 5 bases and J by 4 bases. CDR3 size: 15 residues. Germline CDR1 reads KGHSH; CDR2 reads LQKENI.

J is TRBJ2-7 and V is TRBV5-4, with TRBD2 matching over 7 bases. J gave up 3 bases and V 2 bases, and 8 bases lay outside the gene matches. The CDR3 is 15 amino acids. In germline, CDR1 is SGHNT, CDR2 YYREEE (reference sequence). Written as DNA, the CDR3 is TGTGCCAGCAGCTTTTTTGGTTCGGGGGGCTACGAGCAGTACTTC. It specifies CASSFFGSGGYEQYF.

The table lists this clonotype with a few counts. The rearrangement joins TRBV21-1 to TRBJ2-7; TRBD2 is the table's D call, not checked against the DNA. TRBV21-1 is a pseudogene. The CDR3 consists of 14 residues. The CDR3 spells CASSTEGEGHEQYF. Written as DNA, the CDR3 is TGTGCCAGCAGCACGGAGGGGGAGGGGCACGAGCAGTACTTC.

This clonotype was recorded at least ten times. This chain uses TRBV9 with TRBJ1-5; a possible D gene is TRBD1 (5 bases). This CDR3 region has 14 residues. Germline CDR1 SGDLS, CDR2 YYNGEE. Trimming cost V 3 bases and J 4 bases, with 11 bases left between them. The CDR3 here is CASSGRDDNQPQHF. The CDR3 coding sequence is TGTGCCAGCAGCGGCCGGGACGATAATCAGCCCCAGCATTTT. The full variable domain, completed using reference TRBV9 and TRBJ1-5, is DSGVTQTPKHLITATGQRVTLRCSPRSGDLSVYWYQQSLDQGLQFLIQYYNGEERAKGNILERFSAQQFPDLHSELNLSSLELGDSALYFCASSGRDDNQPQHFGDGTRLSIL.

The V and J genes are TRBV7-9 and TRBJ2-3; 8 bases agree with TRBD2. Germline CDR1 reads SEHNR; CDR2 reads FQNEAQ (reference sequence). There are 16 residues in the CDR3. V trimming: 2 bases; J trimming: 2 bases; junction bases outside the gene matches: 6. The CDR3 loop reads CASSLFSGGFTDTQYF. CDR3 nucleotide sequence: TGTGCCAGCAGCTTATTCAGCGGGGGTTTCACAGATACGCAGTATTTT.

The rearrangement joins TRBV6-1 to TRBJ2-2, with a weak D call TRBD2 (5 bases). The CDR3 contains 14 residues. Looked up from germline, CDR1 is MNHNS and CDR2 is SASEGT. Trimming took 6 bases from V and 3 from J, leaving 11 bases between them. The CDR3 sequence is CASSRGLDTGELFF. The CDR3, as DNA: TGTGCCAGCAGCCGAGGACTCGACACCGGGGAGCTGTTTTTT.

The chain couples TRBV12-3 or TRBV12-4 to TRBJ2-5, with TRBD1 identical over 8 bases. Trimming took 6 bases from V and 3 from J; bases not matched to a gene: 9. The CDR3 extends over 15 amino acids. The CDR3 region is CASRRTGSNKETQYF. The CDR3 nucleotides read TGTGCCAGCAGGAGGACAGGGAGTAACAAAGAGACCCAGTACTTC.

There are a few counts of this clonotype. The gene calls are TRBV27 and TRBJ2-4; D may correspond to TRBD1 or TRBD2 (5 bases each). The CDR3 is made up of 15 amino acids. Trimming removed 1 base from V and 1 base from J, with 8 bases in between. Germline V gene lookup returns CDR1 MNHEY and CDR2 SMNVEV (reference sequence). CDR3 sequence reads: CASSLLGEAKNIQYF. The CDR3 region has the DNA TGTGCCAGCAGTTTATTGGGGGAGGCCAAAAACATTCAGTACTTC.

This clonotype was counted many times. The chain is built from TRBV9 and TRBJ1-1; possible D gene TRBD1, 6 bases. The germline V gene has CDR1 SGDLS and CDR2 YYNGEE. The germline V and J ends were trimmed by 3 bases and 0 bases, with 12 bases remaining between them. There are 15 residues in the CDR3. The CDR3 sequence is CASSARDRLNTEAFF. CDR3 nucleotide sequence: TGTGCCAGCAGCGCCCGAGACAGGCTGAACACTGAAGCTTTCTTT.

The chain employs TRBV18 and TRBJ2-7; TRBD1 matches at 9 bases. CDR1 is KGHSH and CDR2 is LQKENI in the germline V gene. This CDR3 region has 16 residues. The junction had 10 bases not matched to a gene; V was cut back by 4 bases and J by 3 bases. The CDR3 is CASSLGQGTIGYEQYF. The CDR3 nucleotides read TGTGCCAGCTCACTCGGACAGGGGACCATCGGCTACGAGCAGTACTTC.

This clonotype was recorded at least ten times. The chain links TRBV20-1 to TRBJ2-5; TRBD2 agrees at 11 bases. Germline-derived CDR1 and CDR2 are DFQATT and SNEGSKA (reference sequence). This CDR3 is built from 14 residues. Trimming took 6 bases from V and 4 from J; bases not matched to a gene: 7. In DNA form, the CDR3 reads TGCAGTGCGATAGCGGGGGGGAAAGGAGAGACCCAGTACTTC. It yields the protein CSAIAGGKGETQYF.

This clonotype was observed a few times. The rearrangement joins TRBV5-1 to TRBJ2-3; either TRBD1 or TRBD2 may supply D (6 bases each). Trimming removed 3 bases from V and 5 bases from J, with 13 bases in between. CDR1 is SGHRS and CDR2 is YFSETQ in the germline V gene. This CDR3 has 14 residues. The DNA of the CDR3 is TGCGCCAGCAGCTCCAGACAGGAGGGAGATACGCAGTATTTT. Encoded protein: CASSSRQEGDTQYF.